This T cell receptor beta chain was observed in a study of shared T cell receptors in the human thymus. The germline V and J ends were trimmed by 0 bases and 0 bases, with 12 bases remaining between them. There are 16 residues in the CDR3. Germline values: CDR1 SGDLS, CDR2 YYNGEE. The table came from immunoSEQ multiplex PCR; TCRdb's copy has only in-frame clones and leaves some out. The sample carries roughly 560,000 clones, roughly 74% recorded once. The same specimen was also included in a second study, on human thymus T cells. That study reports: Thymic samples were excised during corrective heart operations.

The V call is TRBV9, the J call TRBJ2-5; possibly TRBD1 for D (6 bases). This clonotype was obtained from a boy under three years old with a congenital heart defect. Sample: thymocytes. The CDR3 is CASSVEEWGHQETQYF. DNA for the CDR3: TGTGCCAGCAGCGTAGAGGAGTGGGGGCACCAAGAGACCCAGTACTTC.